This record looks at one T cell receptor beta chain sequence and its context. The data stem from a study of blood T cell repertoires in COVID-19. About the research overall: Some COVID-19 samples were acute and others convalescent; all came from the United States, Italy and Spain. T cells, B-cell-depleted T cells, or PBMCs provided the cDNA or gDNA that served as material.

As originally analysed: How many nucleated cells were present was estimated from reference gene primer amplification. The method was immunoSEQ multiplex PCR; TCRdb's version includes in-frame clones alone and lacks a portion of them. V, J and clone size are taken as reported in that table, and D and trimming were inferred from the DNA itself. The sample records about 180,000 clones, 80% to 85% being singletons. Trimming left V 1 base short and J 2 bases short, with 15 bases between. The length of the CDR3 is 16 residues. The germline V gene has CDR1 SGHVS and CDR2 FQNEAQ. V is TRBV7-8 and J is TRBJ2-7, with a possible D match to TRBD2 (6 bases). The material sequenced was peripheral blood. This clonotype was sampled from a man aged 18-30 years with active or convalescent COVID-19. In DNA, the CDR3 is TGTGCCAGCAGCTTAGAGGCGGCGGGAACCACCTACGAGCAGTACTTC. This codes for CASSLEAAGTTYEQYF. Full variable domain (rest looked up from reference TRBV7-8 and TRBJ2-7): GAGVSQSPRYKVAKRGQDVALRCDPISGHVSLFWYQQALGQGPEFLTYFQNEAQLDKSGLPSDRFFAERPEGSVSTLKIQRTQQEDSAVYLCASSLEAAGTTYEQYFGPGTRLTVT.